The clone carrying this T cell receptor beta chain was observed a few times. What it binds is not known. One entry per CDR3 protein, called by TCRdb with MiXCR from the 5' RACE reads. The sample yields 350,000 to 400,000 distinct CDR3 sequences, around 21% seen once. The CDR3 is made up of 15 amino acids. Trimming cost V 5 bases and J 4 bases, with 17 bases left between them. Germline assignment: CDR1 SGHVS and CDR2 FNYEAQ. The record originates from a study of T-cell memory formation after mild COVID-19. The overall study: TCR clusters were largely donor specific.

Study-wide results and limits: Day 15 to 85 contracting clones showed balanced CD4/CD8; later expanders leaned CD4+. Contracting CD4+ clones sat mainly in CM and EM; CD8+ in EMRA.

Source material: PBMCs or a T cell subset sorted from them (not recorded which). The V and J genes are TRBV7-6 and TRBJ2-5; a weak D match, TRBD2 (6 bases). The clonotype comes from an adult woman who had mild COVID-19 (a few samples of this study predate the infection). Cell type and time point are not known. CDR3 in amino acids: CASSPLGGTGETQYF. CDR3 DNA sequence: TGTGCCAGCAGCCCACTCGGAGGGACGGGAGAGACCCAGTACTTC.